A single sample gave rise to the 19 T cell receptor beta chains below, sequenced in a study of blood T cell repertoires in COVID-19. Method: immunoSEQ multiplex PCR; TCRdb's copy keeps in-frame clones and lacks some. Of 200,000 to 250,000 clones listed, just over 90% were seen once; the top ten hold under 1.5%. The sample consisted of peripheral blood. All receptors come from a man aged 25 to 40 with acute or convalescent COVID-19.

This chain links TRBV7-6 with TRBJ1-2; 8 bases are a match to TRBD1. CDR1 SGHVS and CDR2 FNYEAQ come from the germline V gene. There are 15 residues in the CDR3. With 5 bases clipped from V and 8 bases from J, the junction kept 13 bases outside the gene matches. CDR3 region: CASSPRQGTLGGYTF. Here the CDR3 DNA reads TGTGCCAGCAGCCCACGACAGGGGACATTGGGCGGCTACACCTTC.

The chain has TRBV5-1 and TRBJ2-7; 10 bases are shared with TRBD1. The CDR3 spans 15 residues. Germline trimming cut 4 bases from V and 7 bases from J; bases unmatched to any gene: 11. Germline-derived CDR1 and CDR2 are SGHRS and YFSETQ. This chain's CDR3 is CASSERQGAVGEQYF. DNA for the CDR3: TGCGCCAGCAGCGAAAGACAGGGGGCGGTTGGAGAGCAGTACTTC.

This sequence joins TRBV5-4 and TRBJ1-1; 7 bases agree with TRBD1. The CDR3 runs to 17 residues. V shed 0 bases, J shed 1 base, and the junction held 9 bases outside the gene matches. CDR1 and CDR2 from the germline V gene are SGHNT and YYREEE (reference sequence). This chain's CDR3 is CASSLALGQGGNTEAFF. The CDR3 region has the DNA TGTGCCAGCAGCTTGGCGTTGGGGCAGGGGGGGAACACTGAAGCTTTCTTT.

Regarding this clone: A read error may produce the germline difference seen at one junction end. Other DNA sequences in the same sample also yield this CDR3. The chain employs TRBV29-1 and TRBJ2-7; D not certain. The CDR3 consists of 13 residues. CDR1 and CDR2 (germline): SQVTM, ANQGSEA. The CDR3 here is CSVENDISYEQYF. The CDR3 region has the DNA TGCAGCGTTGAGAATGACATCTCCTATGAGCAGTACTTC.

The chain recombines TRBV28 with TRBJ2-7; 8 bases match TRBD1. The germline gives CDR1 MDHEN, CDR2 SYDVKM. The CDR3 is 15 residues long. The J segment lost 2 bases and the V segment lost 10 bases, leaving 13 bases of the junction unmatched. CDR3 protein: CANGARQGSTYEQYF. CDR3 DNA: TGTGCCAACGGAGCACGACAGGGGTCTACCTACGAGCAGTACTTC.

In DNA form, the CDR3 reads TGTGCCTGGAGTGATGGGGAGGGCTTCTGGCGCGATAGCAATCAGCCCCAGCATTTT. Its protein is CAWSDGEGFWRDSNQPQHF. The chain links TRBV30 to TRBJ1-5; D is undetermined. V gave up 1 base and J gave up 0 bases, with 22 bases separating them. Germline V gene sequence: CDR1 GTSNPN, CDR2 SVGIG (reference sequence). The CDR3 is 19 amino acids.

The chain joins TRBV2 to TRBJ1-5; tentative D call: TRBD1 (5 bases). This CDR3 region has 13 residues. CDR1 is SNHLY and CDR2 is FYNNEI in the germline V gene. Trimming left V 4 bases short and J 5 bases short, with 9 bases between. CDR3: CASSGQQYQPQHF. DNA for the CDR3: TGTGCCAGCAGTGGACAGCAATATCAGCCCCAGCATTTT.

The rearrangement joins TRBV19 to TRBJ2-5; 8 nucleotides match TRBD1. The V gene's germline CDR1 is LNHDA and CDR2 SQIVND (reference sequence). The CDR3 is made up of 15 amino acids. Trimming at V came to 1 base and at J to 3 bases, leaving 4 bases not matched to a gene. CDR3 sequence reads: CASSIGAGGEETQYF. As DNA, the CDR3 is TGTGCCAGTAGTATAGGGGCAGGGGGCGAAGAGACCCAGTACTTC.

The chain employs TRBV5-6 and TRBJ2-7; TRBD1 aligns across 7 bases. The CDR3 loop spans 14 amino acids. Germline V gene lookup returns CDR1 SGHDT and CDR2 YYEEEE. The V and J ends lost 3 bases and 3 bases, in that order; junction bases with no gene match: 6. This CDR3 is CASSWGTDNYEQYF. The DNA for the CDR3 is TGTGCCAGCAGCTGGGGGACAGACAACTACGAGCAGTACTTC.

J is TRBJ2-5 and V is TRBV4-1, with D hard to call. CDR1 and CDR2 (germline): MGHRA, YSYEKL. The CDR3 contains 12 residues. V was cut by 0 bases and J by 5 bases, with 4 bases left in between. The CDR3 region is CASSQDEETQYF. CDR3 nucleotides: TGCGCCAGCAGCCAAGATGAGGAGACCCAGTACTTC.

V usage is TRBV2 and J usage is TRBJ1-5; D is ambiguous. Germline values: CDR1 SNHLY, CDR2 FYNNEI. V shed 4 bases and J shed 0 bases, with 4 bases lying between them. The CDR3 extends over 13 amino acids. The CDR3 DNA follows: TGTGCCAGCAGTGTTAATAGCAATCAGCCCCAGCATTTT. The encoded protein is CASSVNSNQPQHF.

The chain recombines TRBV4-1 with TRBJ2-2; 10 bases line up with TRBD2. The ends lost 2 bases at V and 4 bases at J; junction bases unmatched: 7. This CDR3 region has 17 residues. The germline gives CDR1 MGHRA, CDR2 YSYEKL. CDR3 sequence (DNA): TGCGCCAGCAGCCAACAGCGGACTAGCGGTTTCACCGGGGAGCTGTTTTTT. Its protein product is CASSQQRTSGFTGELFF.

The gene calls are TRBV30 and TRBJ2-2, with 11 bases that match TRBD1. The ends lost 5 bases at V and 7 bases at J; junction bases unmatched: 6. The germline gives CDR1 GTSNPN, CDR2 SVGIG (reference sequence). This CDR3 region has 14 residues. For the CDR3, the DNA is TGTGCCTGGGGACAGGGGGCAAGGAACGGGGAGCTGTTTTTT. Its translation is CAWGQGARNGELFF.

This chain uses TRBV24-1 with TRBJ2-7; 9 nucleotides align to TRBD1. J lost 3 bases, V lost 5 bases, and 10 bases had no gene match. Germline CDR1 and CDR2: KGHDR and SFDVKD. This CDR3 has 16 residues. Written as DNA, the CDR3 is TGTGCCACCAGTGCTGGCGGACAGGGGCTTAACTACGAGCAGTACTTC. Its translation: CATSAGGQGLNYEQYF.

V usage is TRBV27 and J usage is TRBJ1-1; D is unclear. Germline V CDR1 and CDR2: MNHEY, SMNVEV (reference sequence). CDR3 length equals 14 residues. Trimming took 2 bases from V and 2 from J, leaving 9 bases between them. CDR3 loop: CASSLRNRNTEAFF. The DNA for the CDR3 is TGTGCCAGCAGTTTAAGGAACAGAAACACTGAAGCTTTCTTT.

The chain has TRBV4-1 and TRBJ2-7; 11 nucleotides align to TRBD2. J gave up 2 bases and V 1 base, and 4 bases lay outside the gene matches. The CDR3 is 16 amino acids. The V gene's germline CDR1 is MGHRA and CDR2 YSYEKL. The CDR3 loop is CASSQVTGLAAYEQYF. CDR3 coding DNA: TGCGCCAGCAGCCAAGTCACGGGACTAGCGGCCTACGAGCAGTACTTC.

This chain connects TRBV6-1 to TRBJ1-2; 9 nucleotides match TRBD1. The J segment lost 5 bases and the V segment lost 1 base, leaving 5 bases of the junction unmatched. CDR1 is MNHNS and CDR2 is SASEGT in the germline V gene. The CDR3 has 15 amino acids. CDR3 nucleotide sequence: TGTGCCAGCAGTGAAGAGGGACAGGGAACTTATGGCTACACCTTC. It yields the protein CASSEEGQGTYGYTF.

This chain links TRBV18 with TRBJ1-1; D is unresolved. Trimming removed 9 bases from V and 0 bases from J, with 11 bases in between. The CDR3 is 13 residues long. Germline CDR1 KGHSH, CDR2 LQKENI. CDR3 in DNA: TGTGCCAGTTGCGCACCCCTGAACACTGAAGCTTTCTTT. It is translated as CASCAPLNTEAFF.

The table lists this clone with a count of one. The chain combines TRBV21-1 with TRBJ2-3; the D segment call TRBD2 is taken from the table without a DNA check. TRBV21-1 is designated a pseudogene. This CDR3 is built from 19 residues. CDR3 nucleotide sequence: TGTGCCAGCAGCATAATAGCGGGGGGGCCGGTAATAAGCACAGATACGCAGTATTTT. This encodes CASSIIAGGPVISTDTQYF.